The 4 T cell receptor beta chains below come from one sample, sequenced in a study of cytomegalovirus exposure and HLA in healthy donors. TCRdb's table, derived via immunoSEQ multiplex PCR, lists solely in-frame clones and lacks some. This sample has roughly 150,000 clones, with about 89% found just once. The sequencing sample was made of PBMCs. The receptors come from a man in his late teens or twenties in good health and CMV-seronegative.

This clone was seen just once. The chain couples TRBV7-2 to TRBJ2-1; D is possibly TRBD1 (6 bases). Germline V CDR1 and CDR2: SGHTA, FQGNSA. The CDR3 has 15 residues. Trimming took 5 bases from V and 8 from J, leaving 19 bases between them. The chain's CDR3 is CASSQMLQGFDEQFF. The DNA of the CDR3 is TGTGCCAGCAGCCAGATGTTGCAGGGGTTCGATGAGCAGTTCTTC.

The chain is built from TRBV19 and TRBJ1-1; 9 bases are shared with TRBD1. The junction had 6 bases not matched to a gene; V was cut back by 3 bases and J by 4 bases. This CDR3 is built from 15 residues. The V gene's germline CDR1 is LNHDA and CDR2 SQIVND (reference sequence). This CDR3 is CASSIRTGAGTEAFF. In nucleotides, the CDR3 is TGTGCCAGTAGTATCCGGACAGGGGCGGGCACTGAAGCTTTCTTT.

V gene TRBV12-5 combines with J gene TRBJ2-3; 11 positions match TRBD1. Germline V gene sequence: CDR1 LGHNT, CDR2 FRNRAP. J was trimmed by 5 bases and V by 5 bases; bases with no gene match: 6. This CDR3 has 15 residues. DNA for the CDR3: TGTGCTAGTGGTCCCGGACAGGGGGCAAGAGATACGCAGTATTTT. It encodes CASGPGQGARDTQYF.

This sequence joins TRBV27 and TRBJ1-1, with a possible D match to TRBD1 (5 bases). V lost 4 bases and J lost 1, with 7 bases in between. Germline CDR1 MNHEY, CDR2 SMNVEV (reference sequence). The CDR3 extends over 13 amino acids. Here the CDR3 DNA reads TGTGCCAGCAGTTCCGACAGGAACACTGAAGCTTTCTTT. Translation gives CASSSDRNTEAFF.